This TCR beta chain was captured in a study of T-cell memory formation after mild COVID-19. About the research overall: TCR clusters mostly belonged to single donors.

Notes on the study in general: For second-wave clones that peaked at day 37, SARS-CoV-2 specificity went unverified.

This clonotype was seen a few times. Its antigen is as yet unknown. The CDR3 length is 15 residues. Deletions cut 0 bases from V and 0 bases from J, with 10 bases between. Germline lookup yields CDR1 SGHNT and CDR2 YYREEE (reference sequence). One entry per CDR3 protein, called by TCRdb with MiXCR from the 5' RACE reads. The table includes roughly 310,000 distinct CDR3 sequences, roughly 15% detected once. The chain employs TRBV5-4 and TRBJ2-7, with D possibly matching TRBD1 (6 bases). The specimen was PBMCs or a T cell subset sorted from them (not recorded which). The clonotype was recovered from a man younger than 35 who had mild COVID-19 (a few samples of this study predate the infection). Cell type and time point are not known. In DNA, the CDR3 is TGTGCCAGCAGCTTGGGACAGGTGAGCTCCTACGAGCAGTACTTC. This codes for CASSLGQVSSYEQYF.